The clone carrying this T cell receptor beta chain appeared many times. CDR3 size: 14 residues. V lost 4 bases and J 3 bases, leaving 12 bases between the germline ends. CDR1 and CDR2 from the germline V gene are SQVTM and ANQGSEA. These data are taken from a study of neurological immune-mediated disorders. MiXCR, applied by TCRdb to the 5' RACE reads, yields one record per CDR3 protein. The table records 59,000 or so distinct CDR3 sequences, about 12% of them present only once. This TCR was sampled from an older woman with HTLV-1-associated myelopathy (HAM/TSP). This sequence joins TRBV29-1 and TRBJ2-2, with TRBD2 as a possible D gene (6 bases). Material for sequencing was PBMCs. CDR3 sequence: CSVALAGYTGELFF. As DNA, the CDR3 is TGCAGCGTTGCACTCGCGGGGTACACCGGGGAGCTGTTTTTT.